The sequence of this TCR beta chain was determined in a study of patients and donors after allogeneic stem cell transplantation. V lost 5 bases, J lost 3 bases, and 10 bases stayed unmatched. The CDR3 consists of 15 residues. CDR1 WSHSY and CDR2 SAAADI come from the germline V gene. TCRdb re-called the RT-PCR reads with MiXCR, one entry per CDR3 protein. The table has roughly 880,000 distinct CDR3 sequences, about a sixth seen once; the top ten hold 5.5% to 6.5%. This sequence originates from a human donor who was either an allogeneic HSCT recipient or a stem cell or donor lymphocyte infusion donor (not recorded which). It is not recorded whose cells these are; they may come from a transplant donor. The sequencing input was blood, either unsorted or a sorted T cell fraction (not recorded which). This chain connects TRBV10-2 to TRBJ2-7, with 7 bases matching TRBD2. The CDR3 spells CASSPRENLYYEQYF. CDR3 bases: TGCGCCAGCAGTCCGCGGGAGAACTTATACTACGAGCAGTACTTC.